The 22 T cell receptor beta chains presented below share a single source sample, sequenced in a study of T cells in Graves' hyperthyroidism and ophthalmopathy. RNA transcripts were the template for amplifying TCR beta CDR3 regions. The HTBI primer set was used in a first-round RT-PCR of the TCR CDR3. A single record per CDR3 protein comes from TCRdb applying MiXCR to the multiplex PCR reads. The sample has about 530,000 distinct CDR3 sequences, 17% seen once. Material for sequencing was blood. These receptors all come from a woman aged 18-35 years with Graves' ophthalmopathy.

This clonotype was seen repeatedly, ten times or more. The chain combines TRBV5-1 with TRBJ1-2; 8 bases line up with TRBD1. CDR3 length: 13 amino acids. Germline-derived CDR1 and CDR2 are SGHRS and YFSETQ. After removal of 3 bases from V and 10 bases from J, the junction contained 8 bases not matched to a gene. CDR3 protein: CASSSMTGVDYTF. CDR3 nucleotides: TGCGCCAGCAGCTCGATGACAGGGGTAGACTACACCTTC.

This clonotype was counted at least ten times. The chain links TRBV9 to TRBJ1-2, with a tentative D call TRBD1 (6 bases). The CDR3 is 17 residues long. Trimming shortened V by 3 bases and J by 0 bases, and 18 bases separated the two germline ends. Germline CDR1 reads SGDLS; CDR2 reads YYNGEE. In DNA, the CDR3 is TGTGCCAGCAGCGACCATTGGACAGACCCAACTAACTATGGCTACACCTTC. Translating gives CASSDHWTDPTNYGYTF.

This clonotype was observed many times. The chain has TRBV20-1 and TRBJ2-7; D unresolved. This CDR3 contains 11 residues. V gave up 3 bases and J gave up 6 bases, with 9 bases separating them. Germline lookup yields CDR1 DFQATT and CDR2 SNEGSKA (reference sequence). Written as DNA, the CDR3 is TGCAGTGCTAGTGCGTCTCCCGAGCAGTACTTC. Translated, it gives CSASASPEQYF.

At least ten counts were recorded for this clonotype. The CDR3 nucleotides are TGTGCCAGCAGCCAAGTGACAGCGGGAGGCGCAGATACGCAGTATTTT. As protein: CASSQVTAGGADTQYF. This rearrangement joins TRBV4-2 to TRBJ2-3; 9 bases are a match to TRBD2. This CDR3 comprises 16 residues. Trimming at V came to 1 base and at J to 4 bases, leaving 6 bases not matched to a gene. Germline CDR1 LGHNA, CDR2 YNFKEQ.

About this clonotype: Germline and junction disagree at one end, which may indicate a read error. The rearrangement links TRBV7-2 to TRBJ2-1, with 11 bases fitting TRBD2. The CDR3 runs 16 residues. Germline CDR1 reads SGHTA; CDR2 reads FQGNSA. The CDR3 nucleotides are TGTGCCAGCAGCTTAGGTGGACTAGCGGGCGTAGGTAAGCAGCTCTTC. Its translation: CASSLGGLAGVGKQLF. The whole variable domain, remainder taken from reference TRBV7-2 and TRBJ2-1, is GAGVSQSPSNKVTEKGKDVELRCDPISGHTALYWYRQSLGQGLEFLIYFQGNSAPDKSGLPSDRFSAERTGGSVSTLTIQRTQQEDSAVYLCASSLGGLAGVGKQLFGPGTRLTVL.

This clonotype was seen ten or more times. V usage is TRBV5-1 and J usage is TRBJ1-2; the D gene is possibly TRBD1 (5 bases). The ends were cut back, 4 bases at V and 4 bases at J, with 17 bases in the middle. Per the germline V gene, CDR1 is SGHRS and CDR2 is YFSETQ. This CDR3 is built from 15 residues. The CDR3 region is CASSLLGTIGYGYTF. The DNA of the CDR3 is TGCGCCAGCAGCCTACTTGGGACCATAGGCTATGGCTACACCTTC.

This clonotype came up many times. V gene TRBV11-1 combines with J gene TRBJ1-1; D call uncertain. Germline CDR1 and CDR2: SGHAT and FQDESV (reference sequence). The CDR3 has 13 amino acids. Trimming stripped 1 base from V and 8 bases from J, with 11 bases between. CDR3 DNA sequence: TGTGCCAGCAGCTTAGTTGAGGGTTCGGAAGCTTTCTTT. Protein product: CASSLVEGSEAFF.

The chain carries TRBV7-2 and TRBJ2-1, with 10 bases lining up with TRBD2. Germline assignment: CDR1 SGHTA and CDR2 FQGNSA. This CDR3 is 15 amino acids long. Germline trimming cut 3 bases from V and 10 bases from J; bases unmatched to any gene: 9. CDR3 in DNA: TGTGCCAGCAGCTTGGGGACTAGCGAGGCCTACGAGCAGTTCTTC. Its translation: CASSLGTSEAYEQFF.

This clonotype was counted ten times or more. The chain has TRBV11-2 and TRBJ1-1; D might be TRBD1 (5 bases). V lost 4 bases to trimming and J lost 8 bases, with 20 bases between them. The V gene's germline CDR1 is SGHAT and CDR2 FQNNGV. The CDR3 extends over 15 amino acids. In DNA form, the CDR3 reads TGTGCCAGCAGCTCAGTAGAAGAGGGACCTAAGGAAGCTTTCTTT. Its protein product is CASSSVEEGPKEAFF.

This clonotype was counted between two and nine times. The chain couples TRBV10-3 to TRBJ2-5; tentatively, D is TRBD2 (5 bases). Germline-derived CDR1 and CDR2 are ENHRY and SYGVKD. The CDR3 spans 15 residues. With 0 bases removed from V and 3 bases from J, the gap between germline ends came to 11 bases. The CDR3 bases are TGTGCCATCAGTGAGTCCGGGATGCAAAAAGAGACCCAGTACTTC. Translated: CAISESGMQKETQYF.

This clonotype was recorded at least ten times. The CDR3 sequence: CASSPKRETQYF. The CDR3 region has the DNA TGTGCCAGCAGCCCCAAGAGGGAGACCCAGTACTTC. The chain employs TRBV2 and TRBJ2-5; D unclear. Trimming left V 6 bases short and J 5 bases short, with 10 bases between. The CDR3 covers 12 residues. Germline CDR1 is SNHLY and CDR2 is FYNNEI. Looking up the rest from reference TRBV2 and TRBJ2-5 gives the full variable domain: EPEVTQTPSHQVTQMGQEVILRCVPISNHLYFYWYRQILGQKVEFLVSFYNNEISEKSEIFDDQFSVERPDGSNFTLKIRSTKLEDSAMYFCASSPKRETQYFGPGTRLLVL.

This clonotype has a count of ten or more. The CDR3, as DNA: TGCGCCAGCAGCCAAGTAGGTCTCGAGCAGTACTTC. Its translation: CASSQVGLEQYF. The chain carries TRBV4-1 and TRBJ2-7; D ambiguous. The V end lost 1 base, the J end lost 6 bases, and 7 bases lay between the germline ends. Germline CDR1 MGHRA, CDR2 YSYEKL. This CDR3 contains 12 residues.

This clonotype was counted between two and nine times. This chain links TRBV27 with TRBJ2-7; 7 bases map to TRBD1. The V gene's germline CDR1 is MNHEY and CDR2 SMNVEV (reference sequence). This CDR3 is 15 amino acids long. V lost 3 bases, J lost 4 bases, and 9 bases stayed unmatched. In DNA form, the CDR3 reads TGTGCCAGCAGTTTGACCGGGGACAGTCAATACGAGCAGTACTTC. Its protein is CASSLTGDSQYEQYF.

This clonotype was recorded at least ten times. The J gene is TRBJ2-2, the V gene TRBV5-5, with 8 bases lining up with TRBD2. The CDR3 consists of 15 residues. CDR1 and CDR2 (germline): SGHKS, YYEKEE (reference sequence). V dropped 3 bases and J dropped 3; count of bases not matched to a gene: 4. This CDR3 is CASSWSGRDTGELFF. DNA for the CDR3: TGTGCCAGCAGCTGGAGCGGGAGAGACACCGGGGAGCTGTTTTTT.

This chain joins TRBV27 and TRBJ1-4; a weak D match, TRBD1 (6 bases). The CDR3 has 17 amino acids. CDR1 and CDR2 (germline): MNHEY, SMNVEV (reference sequence). Trimming removed 2 bases from V and 7 bases from J, with 20 bases in between. The CDR3 nucleotides are TGTGCCAGCAGTTTAATCCTCCCCACAGGGCTGCGTGAAAAACTGTTTTTT. Translating it yields CASSLILPTGLREKLFF.

The chain joins TRBV25-1 to TRBJ1-1; D is perhaps TRBD1 (6 bases). V shed 1 base and J shed 10 bases, with 16 bases lying between them. The CDR3 runs to 14 residues. Germline values: CDR1 MGHDK, CDR2 SYGVNS. CDR3 sequence (DNA): TGTGCCAGCAGTGAATGGGGGCGGTCACGACTAGCTTTCTTT. It translates to CASSEWGRSRLAFF. Full variable domain (outside the CDR3, taken from reference TRBV25-1 and TRBJ1-1): EADIYQTPRYLVIGTGKKITLECSQTMGHDKMYWYQQDPGMELHLIHYSYGVNSTEKGDLSSESTVSRIRTEHFPLTLESARPSHTSQYLCASSEWGRSRLAFFGQGTRLTVV.

The V call is TRBV5-6, the J call TRBJ1-5, with a possible D match to TRBD1 (5 bases). Germline V gene sequence: CDR1 SGHDT, CDR2 YYEEEE. With 1 base removed from V and 2 bases from J, the gap between germline ends came to 10 bases. This CDR3 has 15 residues. CDR3 sequence: CASSLNAGRNQPQHF. The CDR3 DNA sequence: TGTGCCAGCAGCTTGAATGCAGGGCGCAATCAGCCCCAGCATTTT.

In its sample, this clonotype was seen a few times. The V call is TRBV7-8, the J call TRBJ2-6; 8 bases match TRBD1. The CDR3 consists of 17 residues. V shed 5 bases and J 3 bases; nucleotides not matched to a gene: 9. Per the germline V gene, CDR1 is SGHVS and CDR2 is FQNEAQ. The chain's CDR3 is CASSPTPRGLGANVLTF. The CDR3 region has the DNA TGTGCCAGCAGCCCTACTCCCAGGGGGCTTGGGGCCAACGTCCTGACTTTC.

This clonotype was detected a few times. The J gene is TRBJ1-1, the V gene TRBV7-9, with D tentatively TRBD1 (6 bases). This CDR3 region has 15 residues. Germline V gene data show CDR1 as SEHNR and CDR2 as FQNEAQ (reference sequence). V dropped 1 base and J dropped 3 bases, with 12 bases sitting between them. CDR3 loop: CASSLGEGGYTEAFF. CDR3 DNA sequence: TGTGCCAGCAGCTTAGGGGAGGGGGGTTACACTGAAGCTTTCTTT.

The rearrangement uses TRBV29-1 and TRBJ1-3; D is unresolved. Trimming removed 5 bases at V and 3 bases at J, with 14 bases between. This CDR3 has 14 residues. Germline CDR1 and CDR2: SQVTM and ANQGSEA. The CDR3 reads CSVQVPTDGNTIYF. The CDR3 DNA is TGCAGCGTTCAGGTTCCAACGGATGGAAACACCATATATTTT.

The chain uses TRBV6-1 and TRBJ2-1, with 9 bases identical to TRBD2. Germline assignment: CDR1 MNHNS and CDR2 SASEGT. The V gene end was trimmed by 6 bases and the J gene end by 7 bases; junction bases not matched to a gene: 7. This CDR3 contains 14 residues. As DNA, the CDR3 is TGTGCCAGCAGGGCGGGGGGGCCGGATAATGAGCAGTTCTTC. Translation gives CASRAGGPDNEQFF.

Ten or more counts support this clonotype. The V and J genes are TRBV28 and TRBJ2-2, with TRBD1 matching over 7 bases. Germline V gene sequence: CDR1 MDHEN, CDR2 SYDVKM. With V trimmed by 6 bases and J by 5 bases, 9 bases remained unmatched. The CDR3 is 15 amino acids. CDR3 protein: CASRLQGMGTGELFF. CDR3 nucleotide sequence: TGTGCCAGCAGGCTACAGGGGATGGGAACCGGGGAGCTGTTTTTT.